The subject of this entry is one T cell receptor beta chain. Its specificity is not known. A deep-level run was used for the assay. Here immunoSEQ multiplex PCR was the method, and the copy in TCRdb shows in-frame clones only, minus some. The sample consists of roughly 2,500,000 clones, approximately 93% of them appearing once. The sample is drawn from a study of shared clonotypes between healthy human individuals. General study points: Rarefaction demonstrated incomplete sorted-subset sequencing despite large depth. Naive subsets typically showed greater estimated richness than memory subsets.

Germline V gene data show CDR1 as MNHNS and CDR2 as SASEGT. The germline V and J ends were trimmed by 3 bases and 10 bases, with 19 bases remaining between them. This CDR3 has 15 residues. The sequence came from a man in his late teens or twenties in good health. Some clones in this sample may be carry-over from other donors' samples. This chain uses TRBV6-1 with TRBJ1-5, with D perhaps matching TRBD1 (5 bases). The material sequenced was naive CD4+ T cells from PBMCs. The subset was: CD45RA+ positively selected. The CDR3 spells CASSDGVSRQTPQHF. The DNA of the CDR3 is TGTGCCAGCAGTGATGGTGTGAGCAGACAGACTCCCCAGCATTTT.